Presented here are 19 T cell receptor beta chains from one specimen sequenced in a study of blood T cell repertoires in COVID-19. The method was immunoSEQ multiplex PCR; TCRdb's version includes in-frame clones alone and lacks a portion of them. The sample holds 270,000 or so clones, about 80% seen once. The sequenced sample consisted of PBMCs or T cells enriched from blood (not recorded which). The receptors were gathered from a man aged 45-65 years who had recovered from COVID-19.

This sequence joins TRBV27 and TRBJ2-7, with 11 bases matching TRBD2. V gave up 0 bases and J gave up 7 bases; unmatched junction bases: 14. The CDR3 length is 18 residues. Germline V gene lookup returns CDR1 MNHEY and CDR2 SMNVEV (reference sequence). The CDR3 bases are TGTGCCAGCAGTTTATCCGAGCCCATAGCGGGGGGGCGGGAAGAGCAGTACTTC. As protein: CASSLSEPIAGGREEQYF.

The chain employs TRBV2 and TRBJ1-5, with no clear D. CDR1 SNHLY and CDR2 FYNNEI come from the germline V gene. This CDR3 is built from 13 residues. V lost 5 bases and J 5 bases, leaving 10 bases between the germline ends. The CDR3 bases are TGTGCCAGCAGTCTCACACGTCATCAGCCCCAGCATTTT. Its translation: CASSLTRHQPQHF.

V usage is TRBV6-6 and J usage is TRBJ2-7; D may be TRBD2 (5 bases). From germline, CDR1 is MNHNY and CDR2 SVGAGI (reference sequence). CDR3 length: 12 amino acids. V was cut by 2 bases and J by 5 bases, with 7 bases left in between. The CDR3 here is CASSYLGDEQYF. The CDR3 DNA follows: TGTGCCAGCAGTTACCTCGGGGACGAGCAGTACTTC.

This chain's CDR3 is CASSLSRSLLRGTEAFF. The CDR3 DNA is TGTGCCAGCAGCTTAAGTAGGTCCCTTTTAAGAGGAACTGAAGCTTTCTTT. The chain employs TRBV11-2 and TRBJ1-1; no firm D call. The germline V gene has CDR1 SGHAT and CDR2 FQNNGV. Trimming pared 2 bases from V and 5 bases from J, leaving 21 bases between. The CDR3 sequence is 17 residues long.

J is TRBJ1-2 and V is TRBV28; D is uncertain. The CDR3 spans 11 residues. The germline gives CDR1 MDHEN, CDR2 SYDVKM. V shed 3 bases and J shed 3 bases, with 2 bases lying between them. CDR3 protein: CASSFDYGYTF. CDR3 nucleotides: TGTGCCAGCAGTTTCGACTATGGCTACACCTTC.

This clone was recorded a few times. J is TRBJ2-3 and V is TRBV10-1; 8 positions agree with TRBD2. V shed 4 bases, J shed 4 bases, and the junction held 10 bases outside the gene matches. Germline assignment: CDR1 WNHNN and CDR2 SYGVQD (reference sequence). The CDR3 runs 16 residues. The CDR3 nucleotides read TGCGCCAGCAGTGCCCTTCGTCGGGGGGGGGCAGATACGCAGTATTTT. This sequence encodes CASSALRRGGADTQYF.

The chain joins TRBV18 to TRBJ1-1, with no clear D. The CDR3 is made up of 15 amino acids. Trimming cost V 6 bases and J 5 bases, with 19 bases left between them. From germline, CDR1 is KGHSH and CDR2 LQKENI. The CDR3 protein is CASSPGVAGLTEAFF. CDR3 in DNA: TGTGCCAGCTCCCCCGGGGTAGCTGGTCTTACTGAAGCTTTCTTT.

The CDR3, as DNA: TGTGCCACCAGTGACACCCGACAGGGGGGGAGCACAGATACGCAGTATTTT. Its translation is CATSDTRQGGSTDTQYF. This chain connects TRBV24-1 to TRBJ2-3; 9 nucleotides agree with TRBD1. Germline V gene sequence: CDR1 KGHDR, CDR2 SFDVKD. The ends lost 4 bases at V and 0 bases at J; junction bases unmatched: 7. The CDR3 is made up of 17 amino acids.

The CDR3 here is CASSMGQGIGELFF. CDR3 nucleotides: TGTGCCAGTAGTATGGGACAGGGGATCGGGGAGCTGTTTTTT. V gene TRBV19 combines with J gene TRBJ2-2; 10 nucleotides match TRBD1. V shed 3 bases, J shed 7 bases, and the junction held 2 bases outside the gene matches. Germline CDR1 reads LNHDA; CDR2 reads SQIVND (reference sequence). The CDR3 covers 14 residues.

There are a few counts of this clone. The chain employs TRBV4-3 and TRBJ1-3; a possible D gene is TRBD1 (6 bases). The CDR3 is 19 residues long. Germline values: CDR1 LGHNA, CDR2 YSLEER. Trimming took off 4 bases at V and 0 bases at J, with 22 bases between the two ends. CDR3 sequence reads: CASSPTEQGNSPSGNTIYF. The CDR3 DNA reads TGCGCCAGCAGCCCGACGGAACAGGGAAACTCGCCCTCTGGAAACACCATATATTTT.

V gene TRBV7-2 combines with J gene TRBJ1-2; no clear D. The ends were cut back, 5 bases at V and 1 base at J, with 8 bases in the middle. This CDR3 contains 13 residues. CDR1 SGHTA and CDR2 FQGNSA come from the germline V gene. CDR3 amino acids: CASSGTHNYGYTF. CDR3 nucleotide sequence: TGTGCCAGCAGCGGTACACATAACTATGGCTACACCTTC.

In this sample, this clone turned up once. The chain has TRBV5-1 and TRBJ2-5, with no clear D. This CDR3 comprises 12 residues. Trimming removed 1 base at V and 3 bases at J, with 4 bases between. Per germline, CDR1 SGHRS and CDR2 YFSETQ. The CDR3 region has the DNA TGCGCCAGCAGCTTGTCAGAAGAGACCCAGTACTTC. Protein sequence: CASSLSEETQYF.

This sequence joins TRBV4-1 and TRBJ2-1; D is ambiguous. The V gene's germline CDR1 is MGHRA and CDR2 YSYEKL. V lost 1 base to trimming and J lost 7 bases, with 5 bases between them. This CDR3 comprises 12 residues. The CDR3 protein is CASSQVENEQFF. CDR3 DNA: TGCGCCAGCAGCCAAGTGGAGAATGAGCAGTTCTTC.

The J gene is TRBJ1-6, the V gene TRBV19, with a tentative D call TRBD1 (6 bases). The CDR3 spans 13 residues. CDR1 and CDR2 from the germline V gene are LNHDA and SQIVND (reference sequence). With 10 bases removed from V and 9 bases from J, the gap between germline ends came to 16 bases. In nucleotides, the CDR3 is TGTGCCACCGCGGTGACAGGAGCTTCACCCCTCCACTTT. Amino acid sequence: CATAVTGASPLHF.

In DNA form, the CDR3 reads TGTGCCAGCAGGACTAGCGGTAGGGCCGGGGAGCTGTTTTTT. This encodes CASRTSGRAGELFF. V usage is TRBV27 and J usage is TRBJ2-2; 9 bases fit TRBD2. CDR1 is MNHEY, CDR2 SMNVEV, per germline (reference sequence). With V trimmed by 6 bases and J by 6 bases, 5 bases remained unmatched. The CDR3 is 14 amino acids.

The chain has TRBV14 and TRBJ1-1, with D unresolved. The length of the CDR3 is 16 residues. Germline V gene data show CDR1 as SGHDN and CDR2 as FVKESK. The V and J ends lost 5 bases and 5 bases respectively, with 21 bases between them. CDR3 sequence (DNA): TGTGCCAGCAGCTCACACGACACCATAGTAGTTACTGAAGCTTTCTTT. It translates to CASSSHDTIVVTEAFF.

The chain is built from TRBV27 and TRBJ2-2, with a possible D match to TRBD1 (6 bases). Germline V gene data show CDR1 as MNHEY and CDR2 as SMNVEV (reference sequence). Trimming removed 7 bases at V and 1 base at J, with 19 bases between. CDR3 length equals 17 residues. The chain's CDR3 is CASTITGQFLNTGELFF. The CDR3 bases are TGTGCCAGCACCATAACGGGACAATTCTTGAACACCGGGGAGCTGTTTTTT.

This chain joins TRBV24-1 and TRBJ2-1, with D possibly matching TRBD1 (6 bases). This CDR3 contains 16 residues. Trimming shortened V by 3 bases and J by 7 bases, and 18 bases separated the two germline ends. CDR1 KGHDR and CDR2 SFDVKD come from the germline V gene. CDR3 in amino acids: CATSDPSPGTTNEQFF. The CDR3 nucleotides are TGTGCCACCAGTGATCCCTCACCCGGGACAACTAATGAGCAGTTCTTC.

V usage is TRBV9 and J usage is TRBJ1-2, with a tentative D call TRBD1 (5 bases). Germline loops: CDR1 SGDLS, CDR2 YYNGEE. This CDR3 region has 13 residues. V dropped 0 bases and J dropped 8 bases, with 11 bases sitting between them. The CDR3 bases are TGTGCCAGCAGCGTAGGGCAGGGTATAGGCTACACCTTC. Its translation is CASSVGQGIGYTF.